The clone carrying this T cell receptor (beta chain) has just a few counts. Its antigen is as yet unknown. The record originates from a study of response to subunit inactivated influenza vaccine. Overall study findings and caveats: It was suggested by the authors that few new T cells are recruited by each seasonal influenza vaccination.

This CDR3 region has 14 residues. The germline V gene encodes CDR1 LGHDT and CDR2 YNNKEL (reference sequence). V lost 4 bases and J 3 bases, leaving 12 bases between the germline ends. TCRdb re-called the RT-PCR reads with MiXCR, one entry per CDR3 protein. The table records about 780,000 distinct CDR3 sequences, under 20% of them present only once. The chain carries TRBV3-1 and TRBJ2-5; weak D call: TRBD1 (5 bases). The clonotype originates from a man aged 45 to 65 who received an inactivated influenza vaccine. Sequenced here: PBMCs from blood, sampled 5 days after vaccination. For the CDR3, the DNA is TGTGCCAGCAGCCCCCTGGGGCATGAAGAGACCCAGTACTTC. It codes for CASSPLGHEETQYF.